One sample yielded the 28 T cell receptor beta chains listed below, sequenced in a study of OX40 agonist ivuxolimab in advanced cancers. Produced via immunoSEQ multiplex PCR; TCRdb's table is partial and in-frame only. This sample has more than 9,000 clones, with 60% to 70% found just once. This specimen consisted of CD4+ or CD8+ T cells sorted from blood, obtained in a trial of the OX40 agonist ivuxolimab. The receptors originated from an adult with an advanced solid tumor such as melanoma, head and neck, liver or kidney cancer.

Many counts were recorded for this clone. The rearrangement uses TRBV6-6 and TRBJ1-4, with 9 bases fitting TRBD1. The CDR3 has 13 residues. From germline, CDR1 is MNHNY and CDR2 SVGAGI (reference sequence). V lost 4 bases, J lost 8 bases, and 2 bases stayed unmatched. The CDR3 sequence: CASSSGTGEKLFF. The CDR3 DNA follows: TGTGCCAGCAGTTCGGGGACAGGGGAAAAACTGTTTTTT.

The chain combines TRBV27 with TRBJ1-2, with D unresolved. The germline V gene has CDR1 MNHEY and CDR2 SMNVEV (reference sequence). The CDR3 runs 13 residues. The V and J ends lost 6 bases and 2 bases respectively, with 10 bases between them. CDR3 amino acids: CASSPGVNYGYTF. CDR3 in DNA: TGTGCCAGCAGCCCCGGGGTAAACTATGGCTACACCTTC.

V gene TRBV19 combines with J gene TRBJ2-1, with 11 bases matching TRBD2. Germline lookup yields CDR1 LNHDA and CDR2 SQIVND (reference sequence). The CDR3 has 16 residues. J lost 0 bases, V lost 5 bases, and 3 bases had no gene match. The CDR3 nucleotides read TGTGCCAGTAGTCCAACTAGCGGGAGCTCCTACAATGAGCAGTTCTTC. Its translation: CASSPTSGSSYNEQFF.

The chain uses TRBV5-5 and TRBJ2-3; TRBD2 matches at 15 bases. Germline assignment: CDR1 SGHKS and CDR2 YYEKEE (reference sequence). V lost 7 bases and J lost 5; bases outside the gene matches: 5. CDR3 length: 15 residues. The CDR3 reads CASPGLAGGKDTQYF. The CDR3 DNA reads TGTGCCAGCCCGGGACTAGCGGGAGGAAAAGATACGCAGTATTTT.

V and J are TRBV30 and TRBJ1-2, with 8 bases that match TRBD1. Germline V CDR1 and CDR2: GTSNPN, SVGIG (reference sequence). The CDR3 extends over 14 amino acids. The V segment lost 4 bases and the J segment 3 bases; nucleotides outside the gene matches: 7. The CDR3, as DNA: TGTGCCTGGACCAGGACAGGGTTGGACTATGGCTACACCTTC. Amino acid sequence: CAWTRTGLDYGYTF.

This sequence joins TRBV29-1 and TRBJ2-7; D uncertain. V was trimmed by 6 bases and J by 2 bases, leaving 11 bases between them. Germline V gives CDR1 SQVTM, CDR2 ANQGSEA. CDR3 length: 12 amino acids. The CDR3 protein is CSVAPAAYEQYF. The CDR3 nucleotides read TGCAGCGTCGCCCCCGCAGCCTACGAGCAGTACTTC.

The V and J genes are TRBV4-1 and TRBJ1-3, with 10 bases lining up with TRBD1. The CDR3 sequence is 17 residues long. Trimming took 8 bases from V and 1 from J; bases not matched to a gene: 11. Germline V gene lookup returns CDR1 MGHRA and CDR2 YSYEKL. As DNA, the CDR3 is TGCGCCAGCTTCGGACAGGGGGTCTCGACGTCTGGAAACACCATATATTTT. It yields the protein CASFGQGVSTSGNTIYF.

This clone has a handful of counts. V usage is TRBV5-6 and J usage is TRBJ2-2; 15 nucleotides line up with TRBD2. Germline V gives CDR1 SGHDT, CDR2 YYEEEE. This CDR3 is 17 amino acids long. V was pared by 4 bases and J by 4 bases, with 5 bases of the junction left unmatched. In DNA form, the CDR3 reads TGTGCCAGCAGCGGCGGGACTAGCGGGAGGTCCACCGGGGAGCTGTTTTTT. Amino acid sequence: CASSGGTSGRSTGELFF.

This chain links TRBV27 with TRBJ2-5, with 11 bases matching TRBD1. This CDR3 comprises 15 residues. With 3 bases clipped from V and 5 bases from J, the junction kept 5 bases outside the gene matches. Germline V CDR1 and CDR2: MNHEY, SMNVEV (reference sequence). DNA for the CDR3: TGTGCCAGCAGTTTCCGGACAGGGGGCATGGAGACCCAGTACTTC. Translating gives CASSFRTGGMETQYF.

This clone was counted a single time. The chain has TRBV29-1 and TRBJ2-6; D unresolved. CDR1 is SQVTM, CDR2 ANQGSEA, per germline. This CDR3 has 14 amino acids. The V end lost 7 bases, the J end lost 0 bases, and 10 bases lay between the germline ends. CDR3 in DNA: TGCAGCGCCACAGATCCCTCTGGGGCCAACGTCCTGACTTTC. Protein: CSATDPSGANVLTF.

This clone appeared once. Relative to the germline gene, one junction end is altered; a read error may explain this. This sequence joins TRBV28 and TRBJ2-7, with D perhaps being TRBD1 or TRBD2 (5 bases each). Germline CDR1 reads MDHEN; CDR2 reads SYDVKM. The CDR3 spans 14 residues. CDR3 DNA: TGTGCCAGCAGCTTATCACTGGGGGTTGTCGAGCAGTACTTC. Amino acid sequence: CASSLSLGVVEQYF.

This chain joins TRBV5-1 and TRBJ2-6; 9 bases match TRBD1. Germline CDR1 is SGHRS and CDR2 is YFSETQ. The CDR3 is made up of 17 amino acids. The trim removed 3 bases at V and 1 base at J, leaving 5 bases unmatched. The CDR3 DNA follows: TGCGCCAGCAGCTCTGGACAGGGGAGGTCTGGGGCCAACGTCCTGACTTTC. This sequence encodes CASSSGQGRSGANVLTF.

This chain joins TRBV4-1 and TRBJ2-7; D uncertain. Trimming shortened V by 0 bases and J by 6 bases, and 9 bases separated the two germline ends. The CDR3 totals 13 residues. Germline V lookup: CDR1 MGHRA, CDR2 YSYEKL. The CDR3 DNA reads as TGCGCCAGCAGCCAAGAGCGTGCCCCCGAGCAGTACTTC. Its protein product is CASSQERAPEQYF.

V usage is TRBV28 and J usage is TRBJ1-5; D is unresolved. Per germline, CDR1 MDHEN and CDR2 SYDVKM. Between the trimmed V and J ends, which lost 8 bases and 4 bases, there was a span of 6 bases. The CDR3 covers 11 residues. CDR3 protein: CASSGNQPQHF. The DNA of the CDR3 is TGTGCCAGCTCTGGGAATCAGCCCCAGCATTTT.

The chain carries TRBV27 and TRBJ2-1; D call uncertain. Germline lookup yields CDR1 MNHEY and CDR2 SMNVEV (reference sequence). V was cut by 9 bases and J by 4 bases, with 16 bases left in between. The CDR3 has 14 residues. CDR3 in amino acids: CASRPLEIYNEQFF. The CDR3 bases are TGTGCCAGTCGCCCGCTTGAAATTTACAATGAGCAGTTCTTC.

This sequence joins TRBV9 and TRBJ2-3; 9 bases are shared with TRBD1. The J segment lost 5 bases and the V segment lost 0 bases, leaving 4 bases of the junction unmatched. In germline, CDR1 is SGDLS, CDR2 YYNGEE. There are 15 residues in the CDR3. CDR3 in DNA: TGTGCCAGCAGCGTAGGAACAGGGGGCAGAGATACGCAGTATTTT. Translating it yields CASSVGTGGRDTQYF.

The chain is built from TRBV5-4 and TRBJ2-3, with D unclear. V lost 4 bases and J 5 bases, leaving 20 bases between the germline ends. The CDR3 covers 16 residues. Germline V gene data show CDR1 as SGHNT and CDR2 as YYREEE (reference sequence). CDR3 in DNA: TGTGCCAGCAGCACAGTAGAGGTTTTATCAGGAGATACGCAGTATTTT. Translated, it gives CASSTVEVLSGDTQYF.

The CDR3 loop is CASSLGHRGNTEAFF. The CDR3 nucleotides read TGTGCCAGCAGCTTAGGGCACAGGGGAAACACTGAAGCTTTCTTT. The rearrangement links TRBV5-8 to TRBJ1-1; TRBD1 matches at 7 bases. The CDR3 loop spans 15 amino acids. The germline gives CDR1 SGHTS, CDR2 YDEGEE. J lost 2 bases, V lost 2 bases, and 6 bases had no gene match.

This clone was counted once. The chain links TRBV27 to TRBJ2-1; TRBD2 aligns across 7 bases. CDR3 length: 15 amino acids. Trimming cost V 3 bases and J 4 bases; bases outside gene matches: 6. Germline V gene lookup returns CDR1 MNHEY and CDR2 SMNVEV (reference sequence). The CDR3 region has the DNA TGTGCCAGCAGTTTGGGGGAGGGACTATACAATGAGCAGTTCTTC. This gives the protein CASSLGEGLYNEQFF.

The chain is built from TRBV7-2 and TRBJ2-5; D remains unclear. The CDR3 is 10 amino acids. The germline gives CDR1 SGHTA, CDR2 FQGNSA. V was pared by 5 bases and J by 13 bases, with 11 bases between. The CDR3 DNA reads TGTGCCAGCAGCGGGGATAGAATGTACTTC. It specifies CASSGDRMYF.

The V and J genes are TRBV19 and TRBJ2-7; 8 bases align to TRBD1. With V trimmed by 2 bases and J by 1 base, 1 base remained unmatched. Germline values: CDR1 LNHDA, CDR2 SQIVND (reference sequence). The CDR3 has 14 amino acids. CDR3 residues: CASSITGGSYEQYF. The CDR3 DNA follows: TGTGCCAGTAGTATAACAGGGGGTTCCTACGAGCAGTACTTC.

The V and J genes are TRBV27 and TRBJ2-1; tentatively, D is TRBD1 (6 bases). The germline V gene encodes CDR1 MNHEY and CDR2 SMNVEV (reference sequence). The CDR3 runs to 16 residues. The germline V and J ends were trimmed by 7 bases and 5 bases, with 21 bases remaining between them. The CDR3 DNA sequence: TGTGCCAGCAATGTACTACAGGGATTAAGTAACAATGAGCAGTTCTTC. Residues: CASNVLQGLSNNEQFF.

The rearrangement uses TRBV19 and TRBJ2-7, with D hard to call. Trimming removed 6 bases from V and 0 bases from J, with 3 bases in between. The CDR3 sequence is 11 residues long. Germline V lookup: CDR1 LNHDA, CDR2 SQIVND (reference sequence). This CDR3 is CASSSSYEQYF. The CDR3 nucleotides are TGTGCCAGTAGCAGCTCCTACGAGCAGTACTTC.

J is TRBJ1-2 and V is TRBV5-8; D not resolved. V was clipped by 0 bases and J by 8 bases, with 17 bases between them. The germline V gene has CDR1 SGHTS and CDR2 YDEGEE. The CDR3 sequence is 15 residues long. CDR3 residues: CASSLELTATLGYTF. The CDR3 bases are TGTGCCAGCAGCTTGGAACTCACCGCCACCTTAGGCTACACCTTC.

This clone was detected only once. The rearrangement joins TRBV19 to TRBJ1-2, with 10 bases matching TRBD1. V shed 10 bases, J shed 4 bases, and the junction held 6 bases outside the gene matches. The CDR3 spans 13 residues. Germline values: CDR1 LNHDA, CDR2 SQIVND (reference sequence). The CDR3 loop reads CAIATGGPYGYTF. CDR3 DNA sequence: TGTGCCATTGCGACAGGGGGCCCCTATGGCTACACCTTC.

This clone has more than one count but fewer than ten. This chain joins TRBV12-5 and TRBJ1-2; TRBD1 might be the D (5 bases). CDR1 is LGHNT and CDR2 is FRNRAP in the germline V gene. Trimming took 7 bases from V and 2 from J, leaving 14 bases between them. This CDR3 contains 14 residues. The CDR3 is CASAPGTVNYGYTF. CDR3 nucleotides: TGTGCTAGTGCCCCAGGGACGGTGAACTATGGCTACACCTTC.

The chain carries TRBV10-1 and TRBJ1-1; TRBD1 aligns across 9 bases. This CDR3 has 12 amino acids. Germline V lookup: CDR1 WNHNN, CDR2 SYGVQD (reference sequence). V lost 5 bases, J lost 8 bases, and 3 bases stayed unmatched. Here the CDR3 DNA reads TGCGCCAGCAGTCTCGGGACAGGGGAAGCTTTCTTT. The encoded protein is CASSLGTGEAFF.

There are a few counts of this clone. The J gene is TRBJ2-7, the V gene TRBV6-5, with TRBD2 identical over 8 bases. CDR3 length equals 14 residues. Unmatched junction bases numbered 7, after V lost 5 bases and J lost 4 bases. The germline V gene has CDR1 MNHEY and CDR2 SVGAGI. This CDR3 is CASSEGREVYEQYF. CDR3 nucleotide sequence: TGTGCCAGCAGTGAGGGGCGGGAGGTGTACGAGCAGTACTTC.